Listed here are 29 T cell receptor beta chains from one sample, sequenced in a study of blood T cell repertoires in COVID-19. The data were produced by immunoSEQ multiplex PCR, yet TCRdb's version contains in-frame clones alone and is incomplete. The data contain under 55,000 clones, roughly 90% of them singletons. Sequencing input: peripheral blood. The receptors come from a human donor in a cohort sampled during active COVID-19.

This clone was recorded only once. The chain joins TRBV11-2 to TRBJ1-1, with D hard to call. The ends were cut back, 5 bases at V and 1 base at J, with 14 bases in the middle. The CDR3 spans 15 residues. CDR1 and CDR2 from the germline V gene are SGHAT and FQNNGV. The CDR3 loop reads CASSRVQNKNTEAFF. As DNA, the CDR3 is TGTGCCAGCAGCCGAGTACAGAATAAGAACACTGAAGCTTTCTTT.

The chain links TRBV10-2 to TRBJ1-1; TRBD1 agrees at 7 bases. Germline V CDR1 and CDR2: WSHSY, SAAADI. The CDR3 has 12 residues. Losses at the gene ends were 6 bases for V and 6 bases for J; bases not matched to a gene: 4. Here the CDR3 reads CASSGQGAEAFF. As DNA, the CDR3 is TGCGCCAGCAGCGGTCAGGGGGCTGAAGCTTTCTTT.

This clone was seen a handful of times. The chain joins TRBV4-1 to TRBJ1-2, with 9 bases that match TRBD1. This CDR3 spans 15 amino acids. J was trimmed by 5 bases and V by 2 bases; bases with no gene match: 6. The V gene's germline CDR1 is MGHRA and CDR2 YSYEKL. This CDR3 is CASSQTDRGGYGYTF. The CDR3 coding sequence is TGCGCCAGCAGCCAAACGGACAGGGGTGGTTATGGCTACACCTTC.

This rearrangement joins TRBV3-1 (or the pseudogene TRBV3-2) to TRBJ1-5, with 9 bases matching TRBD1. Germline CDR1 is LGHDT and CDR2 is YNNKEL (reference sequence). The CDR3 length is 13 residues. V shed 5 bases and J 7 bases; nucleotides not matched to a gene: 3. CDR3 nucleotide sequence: TGTGCCAGCAGCATCACAGGGGGCCAGCCCCAGCATTTT. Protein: CASSITGGQPQHF.

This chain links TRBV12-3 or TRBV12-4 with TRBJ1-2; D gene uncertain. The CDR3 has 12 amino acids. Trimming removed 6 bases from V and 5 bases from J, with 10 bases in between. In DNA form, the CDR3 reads TGTGCCAGCAGACGAGGGCCATATGGCTACACCTTC. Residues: CASRRGPYGYTF.

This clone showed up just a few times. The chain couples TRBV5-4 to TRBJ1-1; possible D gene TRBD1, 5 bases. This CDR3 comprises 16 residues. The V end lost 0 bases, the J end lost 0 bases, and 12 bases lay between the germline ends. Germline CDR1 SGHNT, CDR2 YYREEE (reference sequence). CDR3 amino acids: CASSLASRTLNTEAFF. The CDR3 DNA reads TGTGCCAGCAGCTTGGCCAGTCGGACATTGAACACTGAAGCTTTCTTT.

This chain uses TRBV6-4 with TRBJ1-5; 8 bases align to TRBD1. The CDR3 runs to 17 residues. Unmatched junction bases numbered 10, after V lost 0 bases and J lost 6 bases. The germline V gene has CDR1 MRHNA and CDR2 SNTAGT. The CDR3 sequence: CASSDSARGQDRQPQHF. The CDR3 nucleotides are TGTGCCAGCAGTGACTCGGCCAGGGGGCAGGACCGTCAGCCCCAGCATTTT.

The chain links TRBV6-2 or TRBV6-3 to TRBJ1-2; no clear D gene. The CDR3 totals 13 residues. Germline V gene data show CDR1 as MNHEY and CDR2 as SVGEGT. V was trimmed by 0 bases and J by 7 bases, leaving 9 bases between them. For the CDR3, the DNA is TGTGCCAGCAGTTACTCAGGAGCACCTGGCTACACCTTC. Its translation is CASSYSGAPGYTF.

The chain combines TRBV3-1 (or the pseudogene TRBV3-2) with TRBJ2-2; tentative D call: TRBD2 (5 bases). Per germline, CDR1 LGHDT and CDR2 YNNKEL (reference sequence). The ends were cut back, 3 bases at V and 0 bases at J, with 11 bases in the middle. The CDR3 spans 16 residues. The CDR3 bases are TGTGCCAGCAGCCAGGTGGGAGCTACGAACACCGGGGAGCTGTTTTTT. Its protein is CASSQVGATNTGELFF.

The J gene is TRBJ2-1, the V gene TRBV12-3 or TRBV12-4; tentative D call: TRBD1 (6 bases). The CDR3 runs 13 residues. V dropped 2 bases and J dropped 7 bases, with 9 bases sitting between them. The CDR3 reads CASSLQGWNEQFF. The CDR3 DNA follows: TGTGCCAGCAGTTTACAGGGGTGGAATGAGCAGTTCTTC.

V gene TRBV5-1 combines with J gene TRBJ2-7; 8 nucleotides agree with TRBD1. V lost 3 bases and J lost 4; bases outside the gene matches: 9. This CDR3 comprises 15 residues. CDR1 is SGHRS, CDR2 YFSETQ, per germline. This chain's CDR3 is CASSYRQGNIYEQYF. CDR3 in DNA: TGCGCCAGCAGCTACCGACAGGGGAATATATACGAGCAGTACTTC.

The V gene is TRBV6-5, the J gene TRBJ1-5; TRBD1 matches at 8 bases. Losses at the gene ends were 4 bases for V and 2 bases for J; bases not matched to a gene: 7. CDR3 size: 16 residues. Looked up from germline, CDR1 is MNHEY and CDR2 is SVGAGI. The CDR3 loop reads CASSSWTGQGNQPQHF. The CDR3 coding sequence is TGTGCCAGCAGTTCCTGGACAGGGCAGGGCAATCAGCCCCAGCATTTT.

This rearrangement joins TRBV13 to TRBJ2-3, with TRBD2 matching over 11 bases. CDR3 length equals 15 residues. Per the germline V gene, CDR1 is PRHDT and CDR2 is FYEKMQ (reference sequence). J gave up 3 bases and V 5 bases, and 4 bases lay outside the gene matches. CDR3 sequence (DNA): TGTGCCAGCAGCCCCGGGACTAGCGGTACAGATACGCAGTATTTT. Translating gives CASSPGTSGTDTQYF.

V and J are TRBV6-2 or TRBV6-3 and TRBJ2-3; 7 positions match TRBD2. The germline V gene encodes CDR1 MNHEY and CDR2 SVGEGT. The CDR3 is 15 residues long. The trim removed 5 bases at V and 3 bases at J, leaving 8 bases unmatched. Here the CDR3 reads CASSTRGGGTDTQYF. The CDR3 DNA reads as TGTGCCAGCAGTACCCGGGGCGGGGGAACAGATACGCAGTATTTT.

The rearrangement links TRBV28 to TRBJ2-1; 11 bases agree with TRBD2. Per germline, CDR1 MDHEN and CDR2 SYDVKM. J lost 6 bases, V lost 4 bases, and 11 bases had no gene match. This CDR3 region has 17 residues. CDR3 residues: CASSSSSGGPSGNEQFF. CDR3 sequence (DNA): TGTGCCAGCAGTTCTTCTAGCGGGGGGCCCTCGGGCAATGAGCAGTTCTTC. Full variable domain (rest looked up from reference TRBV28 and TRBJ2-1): DVKVTQSSRYLVKRTGEKVFLECVQDMDHENMFWYRQDPGLGLRLIYFSYDVKMKEKGDIPEGYSVSREKKERFSLILESASTNQTSMYLCASSSSSGGPSGNEQFFGPGTRLTVL.

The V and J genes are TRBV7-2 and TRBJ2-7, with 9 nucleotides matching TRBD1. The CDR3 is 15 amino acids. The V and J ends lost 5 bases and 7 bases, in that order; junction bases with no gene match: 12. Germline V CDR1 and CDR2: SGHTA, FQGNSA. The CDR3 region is CASSPTTGGILEQYF. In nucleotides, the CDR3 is TGTGCCAGCAGCCCAACGACAGGGGGTATATTGGAGCAGTACTTC.

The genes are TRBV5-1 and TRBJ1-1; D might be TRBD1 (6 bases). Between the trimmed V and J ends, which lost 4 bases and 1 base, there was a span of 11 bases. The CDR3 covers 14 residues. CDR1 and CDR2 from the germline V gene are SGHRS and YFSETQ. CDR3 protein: CASSGQTGNTEAFF. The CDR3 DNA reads TGCGCCAGCAGCGGTCAGACAGGGAACACTGAAGCTTTCTTT.

The CDR3, as DNA: TGTGCCAGCAGCATCCACCGGGACAGTGACTATGGCTACACCTTC. Encoded protein: CASSIHRDSDYGYTF. The J gene is TRBJ1-2, the V gene TRBV21-1; TRBD1 is taken as the D call from the table, unchecked against the DNA. TRBV21-1 is termed a pseudogene. CDR3 length equals 15 residues.

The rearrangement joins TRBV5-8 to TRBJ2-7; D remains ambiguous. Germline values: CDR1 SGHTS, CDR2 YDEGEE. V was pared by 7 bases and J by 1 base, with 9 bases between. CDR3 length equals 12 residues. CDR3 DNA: TGTGCCAGCCCGAAAGCATCCTACGAGCAGTACTTC. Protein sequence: CASPKASYEQYF. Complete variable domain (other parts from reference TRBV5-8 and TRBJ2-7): EAGVTQSPTHLIKTRGQQATLRCSPISGHTSVYWYQQALGLGLQFLLWYDEGEERNRGNFPPRFSGRQFPNYSSELNVNALELEDSALYLCASPKASYEQYFGPGTRLTVT.

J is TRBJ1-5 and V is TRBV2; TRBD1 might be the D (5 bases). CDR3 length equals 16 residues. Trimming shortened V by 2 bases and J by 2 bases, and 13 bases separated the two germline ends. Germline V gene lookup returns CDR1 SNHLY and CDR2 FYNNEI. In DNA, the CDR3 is TGTGCCAGCAGTGAATGGGGGGATTCGGGCAATCAGCCCCAGCATTTT. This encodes CASSEWGDSGNQPQHF.

In DNA, the CDR3 is TGTGCCAGCAGCGGGGAGGGGGTTCAGGTCTCGGGCTACACCTTC. This gives the protein CASSGEGVQVSGYTF. The V gene is TRBV5-4, the J gene TRBJ1-2; perhaps TRBD1 as D (6 bases). Per the germline V gene, CDR1 is SGHNT and CDR2 is YYREEE (reference sequence). Trimming removed 4 bases from V and 8 bases from J, with 21 bases in between. CDR3 length: 15 amino acids.

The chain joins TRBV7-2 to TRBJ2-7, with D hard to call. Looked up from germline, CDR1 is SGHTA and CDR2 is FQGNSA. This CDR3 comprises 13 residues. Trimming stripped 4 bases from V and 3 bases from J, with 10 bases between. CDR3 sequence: CASSSKSFYEQYF. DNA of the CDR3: TGTGCCAGCAGCTCTAAGTCGTTCTACGAGCAGTACTTC.

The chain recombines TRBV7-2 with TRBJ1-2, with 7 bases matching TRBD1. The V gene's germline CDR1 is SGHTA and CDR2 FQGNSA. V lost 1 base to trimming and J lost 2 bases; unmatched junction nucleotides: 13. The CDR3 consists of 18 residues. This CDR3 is CASSLGLVAMTGNYGYTF. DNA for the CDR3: TGTGCCAGCAGCTTAGGATTGGTCGCAATGACAGGGAACTATGGCTACACCTTC. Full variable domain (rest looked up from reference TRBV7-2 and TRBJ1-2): GAGVSQSPSNKVTEKGKDVELRCDPISGHTALYWYRQSLGQGLEFLIYFQGNSAPDKSGLPSDRFSAERTGGSVSTLTIQRTQQEDSAVYLCASSLGLVAMTGNYGYTFGSGTRLTVV.

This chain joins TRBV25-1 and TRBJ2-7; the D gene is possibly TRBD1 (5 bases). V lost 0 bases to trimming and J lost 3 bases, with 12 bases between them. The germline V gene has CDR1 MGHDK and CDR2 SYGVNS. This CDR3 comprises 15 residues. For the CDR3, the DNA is TGTGCCAGCAGTGAATATCAGGGTCGCGGCTACGAGCAGTACTTC. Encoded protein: CASSEYQGRGYEQYF.

CDR3 in DNA: TGTGCCAGCAGCGTAGAGGCGGGGGTGAGGAACACCGGGGAGCTGTTTTTT. It yields the protein CASSVEAGVRNTGELFF. The chain couples TRBV9 to TRBJ2-2, with TRBD2 matching over 7 bases. CDR1 and CDR2 from the germline V gene are SGDLS and YYNGEE. The ends lost 0 bases at V and 1 base at J; junction bases unmatched: 6. The CDR3 loop spans 17 amino acids.

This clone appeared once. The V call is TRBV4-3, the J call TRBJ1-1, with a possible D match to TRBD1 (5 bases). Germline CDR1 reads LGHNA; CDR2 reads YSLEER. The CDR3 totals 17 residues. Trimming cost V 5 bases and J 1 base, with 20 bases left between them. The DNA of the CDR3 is TGCGCCAGCAGCGCCCAAGCCAGGGTCAACGGGAACACTGAAGCTTTCTTT. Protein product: CASSAQARVNGNTEAFF.

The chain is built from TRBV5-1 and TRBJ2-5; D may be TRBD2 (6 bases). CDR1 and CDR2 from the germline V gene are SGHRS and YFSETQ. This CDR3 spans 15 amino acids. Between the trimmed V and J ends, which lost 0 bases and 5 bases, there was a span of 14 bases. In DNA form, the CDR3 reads TGCGCCAGCAGCTTGGGACTAGGGGAGATTGAGACCCAGTACTTC. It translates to CASSLGLGEIETQYF.

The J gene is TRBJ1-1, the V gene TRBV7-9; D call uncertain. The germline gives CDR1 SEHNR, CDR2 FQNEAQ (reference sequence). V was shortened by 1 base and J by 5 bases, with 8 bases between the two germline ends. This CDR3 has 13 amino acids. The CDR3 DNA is TGTGCCAGCAGCTTAGGATCCGGGACTGAAGCTTTCTTT. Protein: CASSLGSGTEAFF.

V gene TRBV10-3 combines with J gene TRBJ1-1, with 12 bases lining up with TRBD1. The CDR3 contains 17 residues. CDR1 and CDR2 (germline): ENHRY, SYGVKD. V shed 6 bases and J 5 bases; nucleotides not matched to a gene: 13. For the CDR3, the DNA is TGTGCCATCAGGGGACAGGGGGCCACAATGTCCCTTACTGAAGCTTTCTTT. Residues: CAIRGQGATMSLTEAFF.